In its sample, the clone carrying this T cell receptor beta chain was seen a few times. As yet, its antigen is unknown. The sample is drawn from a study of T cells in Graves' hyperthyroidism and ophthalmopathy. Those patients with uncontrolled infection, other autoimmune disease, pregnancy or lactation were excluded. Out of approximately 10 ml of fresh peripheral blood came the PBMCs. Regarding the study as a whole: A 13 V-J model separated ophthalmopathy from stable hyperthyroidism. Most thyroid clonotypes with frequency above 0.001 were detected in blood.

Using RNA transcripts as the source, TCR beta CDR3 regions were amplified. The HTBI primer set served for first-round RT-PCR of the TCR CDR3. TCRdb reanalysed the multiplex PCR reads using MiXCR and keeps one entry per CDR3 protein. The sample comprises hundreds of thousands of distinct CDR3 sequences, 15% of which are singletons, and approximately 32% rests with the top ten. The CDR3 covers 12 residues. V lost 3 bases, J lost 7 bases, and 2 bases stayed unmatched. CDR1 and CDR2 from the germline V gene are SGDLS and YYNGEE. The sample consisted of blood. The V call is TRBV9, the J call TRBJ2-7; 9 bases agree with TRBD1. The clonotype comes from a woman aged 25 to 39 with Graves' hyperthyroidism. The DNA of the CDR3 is TGTGCCAGCAGCGAGGGACAGGGTGAGCAGTACTTC. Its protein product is CASSEGQGEQYF.